This T cell receptor beta chain was captured by sequencing in a study of T-cell memory formation after mild COVID-19. Germline V gene lookup returns CDR1 ENHRY and CDR2 SYGVKD. The V end was cut by 4 bases, the J end by 5 bases, with 11 bases between. The CDR3 loop spans 14 amino acids. Study conclusions and caveats: CD4+ clones that contracted lay mainly in CM and EM; CD8+ ones lay in EMRA. Second-wave clones reaching peak frequency on day 37 lacked confirmed SARS-CoV-2 specificity.

This clonotype appeared a few times. Its specificity is not known. The TCR alpha and TCR beta cDNA libraries, bearing sample barcodes and UMIs, were generated by 5'RACE using constant-segment primers. TCRdb recomputed calls from the 5' RACE reads with MiXCR, one row per CDR3 protein. The sample holds 200,000 or so distinct CDR3 sequences, about a sixth seen once. The V call is TRBV10-3, the J call TRBJ2-2, with D perhaps TRBD2 (5 bases). The sequence came from an adult woman who had mild COVID-19 (a few samples of this study predate the infection). Cell type and time point are not known. Sequencing input: PBMCs or a T cell subset sorted from them (not recorded which). CDR3 residues: CAISVASRTGELFF. In DNA form, the CDR3 reads TGTGCCATCAGTGTTGCTAGCAGAACCGGGGAGCTGTTTTTT.